The 22 T cell receptor beta chains below come from one sample, sequenced in a study of blood T cell repertoires in COVID-19. The repertoire was sequenced with immunoSEQ multiplex PCR; TCRdb's copy has only in-frame clones and lacks some. The data contain about 200,000 clones, over 75% of them singletons. The sample taken for sequencing was peripheral blood. These receptors all stem from a woman aged 80 or over with acute or convalescent COVID-19.

This clone has only a few counts. This chain uses TRBV29-1 with TRBJ2-7; tentatively, D is TRBD1 (6 bases). This CDR3 is 14 amino acids long. Trimming shortened V by 0 bases and J by 2 bases, and 11 bases separated the two germline ends. Germline V CDR1 and CDR2: SQVTM, ANQGSEA. The CDR3 here is CSVEESGHPYEQYF. The CDR3 DNA reads TGCAGCGTTGAAGAGTCGGGACACCCCTACGAGCAGTACTTC.

This clone occurred once. J is TRBJ1-1 and V is TRBV5-1; 8 bases are a match to TRBD1. Trimming at V came to 0 bases and at J to 0 bases, leaving 7 bases not matched to a gene. This CDR3 spans 17 amino acids. Germline V CDR1 and CDR2: SGHRS, YFSETQ. The CDR3 bases are TGCGCCAGCAGCTTGGGTGGGACAGGTGCTATGAACACTGAAGCTTTCTTT. Its translation: CASSLGGTGAMNTEAFF.

This clone was observed a few times. The genes are TRBV5-8 and TRBJ2-3; 7 bases are a match to TRBD2. Trimming took 0 bases from V and 3 from J; bases not matched to a gene: 4. Germline CDR1 and CDR2: SGHTS and YDEGEE. The CDR3 has 15 amino acids. In DNA, the CDR3 is TGTGCCAGCAGCTTGGAGCGGGGAAGAACAGATACGCAGTATTTT. Encoded protein: CASSLERGRTDTQYF.

The rearrangement joins TRBV19 to TRBJ2-1; no clear D. V lost 3 bases and J lost 0, with 9 bases in between. Germline CDR1 and CDR2: LNHDA and SQIVND (reference sequence). This CDR3 comprises 15 residues. The CDR3 DNA follows: TGTGCCAGTAGTATTGGCTTTTCCTCCTACAATGAGCAGTTCTTC. Its translation is CASSIGFSSYNEQFF.

J is TRBJ1-5 and V is TRBV5-1; no clear D. The CDR3 consists of 15 residues. Germline CDR1 and CDR2: SGHRS and YFSETQ. The V end was cut by 0 bases, the J end by 4 bases, with 11 bases between. This chain's CDR3 is CASSLGPGTNQPQHF. For the CDR3, the DNA is TGCGCCAGCAGCTTGGGACCGGGAACGAATCAGCCCCAGCATTTT.

The V gene is TRBV5-1, the J gene TRBJ2-5; TRBD2 is a possible D gene (6 bases). V lost 3 bases and J 5 bases, leaving 14 bases between the germline ends. Germline CDR1 reads SGHRS; CDR2 reads YFSETQ. The CDR3 has 14 amino acids. Written as DNA, the CDR3 is TGCGCCAGCAGCTCCCCAGCGGCGGGGGAGACCCAGTACTTC. It yields the protein CASSSPAAGETQYF. The complete variable domain, with remaining parts taken from reference TRBV5-1 and TRBJ2-5, reads KAGVTQTPRYLIKTRGQQVTLSCSPISGHRSVSWYQQTPGQGLQFLFEYFSETQRNKGNFPGRFSGRQFSNSRSEMNVSTLELGDSALYLCASSSPAAGETQYFGPGTRLLVL.

The chain recombines TRBV6-4 with TRBJ1-5; TRBD1 might be the D (5 bases). V lost 8 bases, J lost 3 bases, and 14 bases lay in between. CDR1 is MRHNA and CDR2 is SNTAGT in the germline V gene. The CDR3 is 14 amino acids. The CDR3 DNA follows: TGTGCCAGCTCTCAACCAGGGCTCAATCAGCCCCAGCATTTT. Translating it yields CASSQPGLNQPQHF.

V gene TRBV27 combines with J gene TRBJ2-1, with a weak D call TRBD2 (5 bases). Germline loops: CDR1 MNHEY, CDR2 SMNVEV (reference sequence). The CDR3 is 15 residues long. The V gene lost 6 bases and the J gene lost 0 bases, with 12 bases spanning the gap. Written as DNA, the CDR3 is TGTGCCAGCAGCCTAGCCGAACCCTCCTACAATGAGCAGTTCTTC. Amino acid sequence: CASSLAEPSYNEQFF.

The chain uses TRBV28 and TRBJ1-2; TRBD1 matches at 7 bases. CDR1 is MDHEN and CDR2 is SYDVKM in the germline V gene. CDR3 length: 16 amino acids. V lost 2 bases, J lost 1 base, and 7 bases stayed unmatched. CDR3 in DNA: TGTGCCAGCAGTTTACAGATGCCAGGGGGTAACTATGGCTACACCTTC. Translated: CASSLQMPGGNYGYTF.

This rearrangement joins TRBV2 to TRBJ1-4, with D maybe TRBD1 (6 bases). Germline loops: CDR1 SNHLY, CDR2 FYNNEI. The V gene lost 8 bases and the J gene lost 5 bases, with 15 bases spanning the gap. The CDR3 has 14 residues. CDR3 protein: CASLPGQLNEKLFF. The CDR3 DNA follows: TGTGCCAGCCTCCCCGGACAGCTCAATGAAAAACTGTTTTTT.

The chain is built from TRBV29-1 and TRBJ1-4, with 9 bases identical to TRBD1. CDR3 length equals 16 residues. Per germline, CDR1 SQVTM and CDR2 ANQGSEA. V lost 1 base to trimming and J lost 3 bases; unmatched junction nucleotides: 6. The CDR3 bases are TGCAGCGTTGAAGGGACAGGGGCGATGGCTAATGAAAAACTGTTTTTT. This translates into CSVEGTGAMANEKLFF.

Notes on this clone: This sample includes further DNA sequences coding for the same CDR3. The V call is TRBV2, the J call TRBJ1-3; 7 bases align to TRBD1. The CDR3 is 15 residues long. With 4 bases clipped from V and 2 bases from J, the junction kept 5 bases outside the gene matches. Germline CDR1 and CDR2: SNHLY and FYNNEI. The CDR3 DNA sequence: TGTGCCAGCAGTGCCCGACAGGGCACTGGAAACACCATATATTTT. This sequence encodes CASSARQGTGNTIYF.

This clone was observed a single time. The J gene is TRBJ1-5, the V gene TRBV2; D is unclear. The CDR3 spans 13 residues. Germline CDR1 reads SNHLY; CDR2 reads FYNNEI. V was trimmed by 11 bases and J by 2 bases, leaving 13 bases between them. The CDR3 sequence is CAASGARNQPQHF. In nucleotides, the CDR3 is TGTGCCGCAAGCGGAGCCCGCAATCAGCCCCAGCATTTT.

The table lists this clone with a count of one. CDR3 loop: CATSRGQGSEQFF. CDR3 in DNA: TGTGCCACCAGCAGGGGACAGGGAAGTGAGCAGTTCTTC. This chain links TRBV15 with TRBJ2-1, with 9 nucleotides matching TRBD1. This CDR3 has 13 amino acids. Trimming at V came to 3 bases and at J to 9 bases, leaving 3 bases not matched to a gene. Germline CDR1 reads LNHNV; CDR2 reads YYDKDF (reference sequence).

The rearrangement joins TRBV6-6 to TRBJ1-2; 8 bases are a match to TRBD1. CDR1 is MNHNY, CDR2 SVGAGI, per germline (reference sequence). The ends lost 5 bases at V and 6 bases at J; junction bases unmatched: 8. This CDR3 contains 14 residues. The CDR3 sequence is CASSRPGQEHGYTF. CDR3 DNA: TGTGCCAGCAGTCGCCCGGGACAGGAACATGGCTACACCTTC.

The V and J genes are TRBV5-1 and TRBJ1-4; TRBD1 agrees at 12 bases. Unmatched junction bases numbered 10, after V lost 3 bases and J lost 7 bases. Germline CDR1 and CDR2: SGHRS and YFSETQ. CDR3 size: 17 residues. The CDR3 DNA reads TGCGCCAGCAGCTGGGGACAGGGGGCGGTGAGGAGTGAAAAACTGTTTTTT. Residues: CASSWGQGAVRSEKLFF.

The chain joins TRBV20-1 to TRBJ2-7, with D tentatively TRBD2 (5 bases). This CDR3 comprises 11 residues. Per the germline V gene, CDR1 is DFQATT and CDR2 is SNEGSKA (reference sequence). V lost 6 bases to trimming and J lost 2 bases, with 8 bases between them. The CDR3 DNA reads TGCAGTGCGACCGGGGCCTACGAGCAGTACTTC. Protein product: CSATGAYEQYF.

This rearrangement joins TRBV25-1 to TRBJ1-2, with D hard to call. Germline V gene data show CDR1 as MGHDK and CDR2 as SYGVNS. V lost 1 base, J lost 6 bases, and 9 bases lay in between. The CDR3 length is 13 residues. The CDR3 sequence is CASSELPGDGYTF. The CDR3 DNA reads TGTGCCAGCAGTGAATTACCCGGGGATGGCTACACCTTC.

V and J are TRBV27 and TRBJ2-3; 7 nucleotides align to TRBD2. After removal of 5 bases from V and 2 bases from J, the junction contained 10 bases not matched to a gene. Germline V gene sequence: CDR1 MNHEY, CDR2 SMNVEV (reference sequence). The CDR3 has 16 amino acids. In DNA, the CDR3 is TGTGCCAGCAGTCGTTATTCTAGCGGAGTCACAGATACGCAGTATTTT. Encoded protein: CASSRYSSGVTDTQYF.

The chain recombines TRBV30 with TRBJ2-1, with D possibly TRBD1 on 6 matching bases. The germline V gene encodes CDR1 GTSNPN and CDR2 SVGIG (reference sequence). Trimming cost V 2 bases and J 8 bases, with 25 bases left between them. The CDR3 length is 17 residues. The CDR3 DNA reads TGTGCCTGGAGTCCAGGGGTGCGCAATAATCGGGTGGATGAGCAGTTCTTC. Residues: CAWSPGVRNNRVDEQFF.

This chain connects TRBV27 to TRBJ2-3; 7 positions match TRBD1. The CDR3 is 17 amino acids. The V segment lost 3 bases and the J segment 0 bases; nucleotides outside the gene matches: 9. Germline V gene data show CDR1 as MNHEY and CDR2 as SMNVEV (reference sequence). The CDR3 sequence is CASSFFRQGFSTDTQYF. The CDR3 DNA is TGTGCCAGCAGTTTTTTTAGACAGGGATTTAGCACAGATACGCAGTATTTT.

The chain employs TRBV18 and TRBJ2-3, with a possible D match to TRBD1 (6 bases). The V end was cut by 3 bases, the J end by 0 bases, with 19 bases between. This CDR3 is 18 amino acids long. Germline loops: CDR1 KGHSH, CDR2 LQKENI. This CDR3 is CASSPKIPGTPSTDTQYF. Here the CDR3 DNA reads TGTGCCAGCTCACCCAAGATTCCCGGGACACCAAGCACAGATACGCAGTATTTT. The full variable domain, completed using reference TRBV18 and TRBJ2-3, is NAGVMQNPRHLVRRRGQEARLRCSPMKGHSHVYWYRQLPEEGLKFMVYLQKENIIDESGMPKERFSAEFPKEGPSILRIQQVVRGDSAAYFCASSPKIPGTPSTDTQYFGPGTRLTVL.